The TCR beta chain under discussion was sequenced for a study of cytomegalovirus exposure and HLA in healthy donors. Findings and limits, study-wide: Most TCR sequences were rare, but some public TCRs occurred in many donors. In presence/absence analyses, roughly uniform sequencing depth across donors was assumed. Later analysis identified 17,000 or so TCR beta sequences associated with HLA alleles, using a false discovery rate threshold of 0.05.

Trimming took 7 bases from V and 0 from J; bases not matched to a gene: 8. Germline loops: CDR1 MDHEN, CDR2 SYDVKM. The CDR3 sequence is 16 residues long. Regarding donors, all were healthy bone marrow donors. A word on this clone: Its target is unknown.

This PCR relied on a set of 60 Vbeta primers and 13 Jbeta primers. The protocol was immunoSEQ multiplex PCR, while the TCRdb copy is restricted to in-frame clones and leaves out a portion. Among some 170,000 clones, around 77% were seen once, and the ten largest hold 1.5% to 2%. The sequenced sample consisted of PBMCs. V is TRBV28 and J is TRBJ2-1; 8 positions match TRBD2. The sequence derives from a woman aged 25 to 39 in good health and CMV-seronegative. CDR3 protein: CASISTSGSSYNEQFF. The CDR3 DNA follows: TGTGCCAGCATTTCCACTAGCGGTAGCTCCTACAATGAGCAGTTCTTC.